This entry describes one T cell receptor beta chain. As yet, its antigen is unknown. The sample belongs to a study of glioma-infiltrating T cells. Study conclusions and caveats: Non-neoplastic patients had below-expected tissue-blood divergence, while all gliomas exceeded expectation.

The iRepertoire nested amplicon-rescue multiplex PCR amplified TCR alpha and beta CDR3s from RNA. MiXCR, applied by TCRdb to the multiplex PCR reads, yields one record per CDR3 protein. Here the sample spans fewer than 200,000 distinct CDR3 sequences, under 55% being singletons. The CDR3 is 15 amino acids. Germline V gene sequence: CDR1 LGHDT, CDR2 YNNKEL (reference sequence). Trimming pared 3 bases from V and 1 base from J, leaving 12 bases between. The source is a human donor with low-grade glioma or glioblastoma, undergoing nonglioma brain surgery, or in good health (not recorded which). The sample was glioma tissue, nonneoplastic brain tissue, or PBMCs (not recorded which). The genes are TRBV3-1 and TRBJ2-5; no firm D call. The CDR3 here is CASSQFRTAQETQYF. In nucleotides, the CDR3 is TGTGCCAGCAGCCAGTTCAGGACGGCCCAAGAGACCCAGTACTTC.